The 5 T cell receptor beta chains presented below share a single source sample, sequenced in a study of T cells in Graves' hyperthyroidism and ophthalmopathy. Regions amplified from RNA transcripts were the TCR beta CDR3 regions. Initially, a first-round RT-PCR of the TCR CDR3 employed the HTBI primer set. A single record per CDR3 protein comes from TCRdb applying MiXCR to the multiplex PCR reads. The sample includes roughly 170,000 distinct CDR3 sequences, about 9% of them seen just once. The material sequenced was blood. The receptors originated from a woman under 30 with Graves' hyperthyroidism that later progressed to Graves' ophthalmopathy.

V and J are TRBV5-4 and TRBJ2-7; D ambiguous. The CDR3 extends over 15 amino acids. Germline loops: CDR1 SGHNT, CDR2 YYREEE (reference sequence). Trimming took 0 bases from V and 2 from J, leaving 12 bases between them. The CDR3 coding sequence is TGTGCCAGCAGCTTGGACGGTACCAGTACCTACGAGCAGTACTTC. It specifies CASSLDGTSTYEQYF.

This clonotype was recorded at least ten times. V and J are TRBV20-1 and TRBJ2-1; D not resolved. The CDR3 contains 15 residues. The ends were cut back, 0 bases at V and 3 bases at J, with 12 bases in the middle. The germline V gene has CDR1 DFQATT and CDR2 SNEGSKA (reference sequence). The DNA for the CDR3 is TGCAGTGCTAGAGATCTACATGACCTCTACAATGAGCAGTTCTTC. Translating gives CSARDLHDLYNEQFF.

This clonotype was found many times. The chain joins TRBV20-1 to TRBJ2-7, with 10 bases matching TRBD2. The CDR3 is 15 amino acids. With 2 bases clipped from V and 0 bases from J, the junction kept 4 bases outside the gene matches. CDR1 is DFQATT, CDR2 SNEGSKA, per germline (reference sequence). CDR3 loop: CSARLAGVSSYEQYF. The CDR3 DNA sequence: TGCAGTGCTAGACTAGCGGGGGTCTCCTCCTACGAGCAGTACTTC.

In this sample, this clonotype turned up many times. The CDR3 loop is CASSDRATNAGNTIYF. The CDR3 bases are TGTGCCAGCAGTGATCGAGCCACAAACGCTGGAAACACCATATATTTT. The chain combines TRBV6-1 with TRBJ1-3; D call uncertain. The CDR3 runs 16 residues. Trimming left V 3 bases short and J 2 bases short, with 14 bases between. Per germline, CDR1 MNHNS and CDR2 SASEGT.

This clonotype was detected many times. The chain links TRBV28 to TRBJ2-5, with 8 bases that match TRBD1. CDR1 MDHEN and CDR2 SYDVKM come from the germline V gene. The V gene end was trimmed by 8 bases and the J gene end by 1 base; junction bases not matched to a gene: 18. The CDR3 contains 18 residues. The CDR3 sequence is CASGLTPGAGGFQETQYF. The CDR3 DNA reads as TGTGCCAGCGGCTTGACCCCCGGGGCAGGGGGCTTCCAAGAGACCCAGTACTTC.